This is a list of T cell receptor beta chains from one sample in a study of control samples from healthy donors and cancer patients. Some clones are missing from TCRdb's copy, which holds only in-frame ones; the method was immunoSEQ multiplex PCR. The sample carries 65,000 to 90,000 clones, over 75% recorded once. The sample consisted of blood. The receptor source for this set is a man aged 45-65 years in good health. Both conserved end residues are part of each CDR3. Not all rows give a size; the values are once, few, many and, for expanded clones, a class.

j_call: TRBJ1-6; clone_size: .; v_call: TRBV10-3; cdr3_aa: CAISDGLGRGNNSPLHF
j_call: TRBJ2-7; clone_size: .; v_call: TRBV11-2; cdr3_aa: CASSPLAGGPIYEQYF
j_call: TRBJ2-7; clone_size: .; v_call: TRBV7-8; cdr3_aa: CASSFGLAGGMVYEQYF
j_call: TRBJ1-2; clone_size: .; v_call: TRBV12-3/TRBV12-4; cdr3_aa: CASSSTGYYGYTF
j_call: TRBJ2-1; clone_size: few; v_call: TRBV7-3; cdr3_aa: CASSLTTGGRAEQFF
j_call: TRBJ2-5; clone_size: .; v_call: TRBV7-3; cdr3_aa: CASSLTGLAGGGETQYF
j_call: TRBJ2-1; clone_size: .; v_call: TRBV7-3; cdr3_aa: CASSLLGGISYNEQFF
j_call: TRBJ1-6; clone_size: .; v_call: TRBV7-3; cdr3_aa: CASSRQGQGSPLHF
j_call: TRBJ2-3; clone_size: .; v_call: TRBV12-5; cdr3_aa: CASAGSDDTQYF
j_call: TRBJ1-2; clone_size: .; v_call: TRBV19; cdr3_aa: CASSTSLLLTGSYYGYTF
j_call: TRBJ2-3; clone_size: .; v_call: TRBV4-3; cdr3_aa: CASSQVSGGGTDTQYF
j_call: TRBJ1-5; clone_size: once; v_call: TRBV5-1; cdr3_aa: CASSRSGTDDQPQHF
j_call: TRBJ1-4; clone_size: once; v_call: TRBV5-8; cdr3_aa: CASSRDWGETNEKLFF
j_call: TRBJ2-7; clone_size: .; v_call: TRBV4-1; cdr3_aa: CASSQGSGSYEQYF
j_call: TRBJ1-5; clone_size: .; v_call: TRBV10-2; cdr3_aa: CASHRDLNQPQHF
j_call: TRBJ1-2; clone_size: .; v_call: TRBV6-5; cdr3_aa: CASSPGGGNYGYTF
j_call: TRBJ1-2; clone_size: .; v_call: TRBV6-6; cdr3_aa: CASSYGNSNYGYTF
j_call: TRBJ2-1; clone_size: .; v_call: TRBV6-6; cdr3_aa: CASTDARGGDEQFF
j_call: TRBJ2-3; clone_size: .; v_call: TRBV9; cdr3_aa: CASSVGGPSGGTDTQYF
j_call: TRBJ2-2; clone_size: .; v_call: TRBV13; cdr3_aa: CASSPTRLGDTGELFF
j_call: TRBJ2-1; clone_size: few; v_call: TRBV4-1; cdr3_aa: CASSQRWAGSSYNEQFF
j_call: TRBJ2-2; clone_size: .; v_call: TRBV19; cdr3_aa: CASSREAISTGELFF
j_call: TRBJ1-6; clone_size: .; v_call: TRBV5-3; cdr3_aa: CARSLGDRILYNSPLHF
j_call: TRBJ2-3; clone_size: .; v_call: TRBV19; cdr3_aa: CASSIGQASTDTQYF
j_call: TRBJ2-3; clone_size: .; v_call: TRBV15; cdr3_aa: CATSRGDSDSDTQYF
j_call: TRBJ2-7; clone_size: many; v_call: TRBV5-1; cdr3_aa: CASSRDTLRSEQYF
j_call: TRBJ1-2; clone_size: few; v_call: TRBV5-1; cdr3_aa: CASSHSGQGNYGYTF
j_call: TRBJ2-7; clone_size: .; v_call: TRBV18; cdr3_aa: CASSQEQVSYEQYF
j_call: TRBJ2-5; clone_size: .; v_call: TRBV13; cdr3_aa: CASSPATGQTQYF
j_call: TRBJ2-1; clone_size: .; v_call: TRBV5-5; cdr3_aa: CASSWYVASYNEQFF
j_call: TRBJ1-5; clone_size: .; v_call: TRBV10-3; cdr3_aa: CAISESARPGAQHF
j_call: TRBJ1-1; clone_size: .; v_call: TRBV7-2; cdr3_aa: CASSSYLGTEAFF
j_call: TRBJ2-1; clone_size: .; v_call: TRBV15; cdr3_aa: CATSRGRGVAPYYNEQFF
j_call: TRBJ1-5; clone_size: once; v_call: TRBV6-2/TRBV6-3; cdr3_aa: CASSLSGPDNQPQHF
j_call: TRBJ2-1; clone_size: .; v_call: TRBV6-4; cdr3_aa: CASSPQRGIYNEQFF
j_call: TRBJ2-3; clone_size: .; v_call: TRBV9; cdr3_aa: CASSVDTDTQYF
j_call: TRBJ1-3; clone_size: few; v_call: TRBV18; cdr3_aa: CASSPPGIPGNTIYF
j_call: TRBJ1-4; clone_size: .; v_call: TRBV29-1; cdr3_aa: CSVEDPRDEKLFF
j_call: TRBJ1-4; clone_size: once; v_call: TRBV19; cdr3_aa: CASRLRTTNEKLFF
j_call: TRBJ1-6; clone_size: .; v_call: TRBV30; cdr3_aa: CAYDPGTGYSPLHF
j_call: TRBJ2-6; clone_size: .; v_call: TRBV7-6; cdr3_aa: CASSLTGANVLTF
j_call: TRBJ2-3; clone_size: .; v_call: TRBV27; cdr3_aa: CASSSLKDSFRTDTQYF
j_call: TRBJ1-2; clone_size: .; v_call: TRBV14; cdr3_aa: CASSQARGASGYTF
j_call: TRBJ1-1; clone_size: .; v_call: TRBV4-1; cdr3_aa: CASSPRPGAGRGTEAFF
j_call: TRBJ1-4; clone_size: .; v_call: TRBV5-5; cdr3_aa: CASSRDRVEEKLFF
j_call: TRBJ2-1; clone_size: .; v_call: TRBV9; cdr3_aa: CASSPGLAGVWEQFF
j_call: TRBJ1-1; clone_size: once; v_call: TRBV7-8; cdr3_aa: CASSLDLRFEAFF
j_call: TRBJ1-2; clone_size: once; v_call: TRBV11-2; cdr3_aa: CASSSTQGGGSYGYTF
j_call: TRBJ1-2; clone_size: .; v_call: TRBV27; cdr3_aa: CASSLNRAAAGYTF
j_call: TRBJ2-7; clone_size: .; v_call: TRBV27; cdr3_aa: CASSLYPGGAFEQYF
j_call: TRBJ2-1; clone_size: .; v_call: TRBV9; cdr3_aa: CASSAVDGEQFF
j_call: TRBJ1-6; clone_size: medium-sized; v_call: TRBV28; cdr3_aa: CASTSLGSPLHF
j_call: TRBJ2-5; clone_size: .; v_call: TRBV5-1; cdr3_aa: CASSLDSQGDQTQYF
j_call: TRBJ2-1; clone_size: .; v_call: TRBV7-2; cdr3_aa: CASSPALADRVGLF
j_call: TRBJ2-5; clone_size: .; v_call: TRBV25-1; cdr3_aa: CASQDFRDAQETQYF
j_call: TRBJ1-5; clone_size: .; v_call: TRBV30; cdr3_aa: CAWSEGQFNQPQHF
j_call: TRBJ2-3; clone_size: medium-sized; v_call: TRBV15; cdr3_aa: CATSIGTQDTQYF
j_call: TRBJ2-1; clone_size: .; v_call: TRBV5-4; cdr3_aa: CASSFGGSSYNEQFF
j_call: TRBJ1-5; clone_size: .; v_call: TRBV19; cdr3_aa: CASSPGTGYQPQHF